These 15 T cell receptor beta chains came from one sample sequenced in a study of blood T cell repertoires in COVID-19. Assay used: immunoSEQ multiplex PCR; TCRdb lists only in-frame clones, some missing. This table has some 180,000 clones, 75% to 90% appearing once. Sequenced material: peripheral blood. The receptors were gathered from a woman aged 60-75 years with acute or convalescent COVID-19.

CDR3 in amino acids: CASSLGWLNTEAFF. For the CDR3, the DNA is TGTGCCAGCAGCTTGGGGTGGCTGAACACTGAAGCTTTCTTT. The V call is TRBV5-8, the J call TRBJ1-1; D is uncertain. The CDR3 extends over 14 amino acids. Trimming shortened V by 0 bases and J by 0 bases, and 6 bases separated the two germline ends. Looked up from germline, CDR1 is SGHTS and CDR2 is YDEGEE. The complete variable domain, with remaining parts taken from reference TRBV5-8 and TRBJ1-1, reads EAGVTQSPTHLIKTRGQQATLRCSPISGHTSVYWYQQALGLGLQFLLWYDEGEERNRGNFPPRFSGRQFPNYSSELNVNALELEDSALYLCASSLGWLNTEAFFGQGTRLTVV.

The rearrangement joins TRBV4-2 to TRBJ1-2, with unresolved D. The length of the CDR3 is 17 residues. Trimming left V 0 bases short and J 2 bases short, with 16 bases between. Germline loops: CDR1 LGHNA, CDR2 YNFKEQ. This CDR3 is CASSQDWRDTYNYGYTF. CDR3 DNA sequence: TGTGCCAGCAGCCAAGATTGGCGAGACACTTACAACTATGGCTACACCTTC.

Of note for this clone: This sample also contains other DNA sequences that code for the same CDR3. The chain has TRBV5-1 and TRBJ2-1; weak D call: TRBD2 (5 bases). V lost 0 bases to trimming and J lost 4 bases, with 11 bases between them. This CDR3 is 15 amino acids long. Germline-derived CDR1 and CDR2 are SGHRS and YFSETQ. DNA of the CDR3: TGCGCCAGCAGCTTGGATCTAGCAGGTTACAATGAGCAGTTCTTC. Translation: CASSLDLAGYNEQFF.

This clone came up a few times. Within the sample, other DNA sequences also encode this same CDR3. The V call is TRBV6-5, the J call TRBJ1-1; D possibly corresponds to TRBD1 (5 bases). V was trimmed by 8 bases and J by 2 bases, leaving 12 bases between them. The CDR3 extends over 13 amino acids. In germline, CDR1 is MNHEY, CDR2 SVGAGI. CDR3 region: CASVWGPNTEAFF. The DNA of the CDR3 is TGTGCCAGCGTATGGGGCCCCAACACTGAAGCTTTCTTT.

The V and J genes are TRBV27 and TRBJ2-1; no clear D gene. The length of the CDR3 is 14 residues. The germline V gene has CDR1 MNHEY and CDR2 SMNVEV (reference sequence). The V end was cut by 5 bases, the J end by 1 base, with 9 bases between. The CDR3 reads CASSPLKSYNEQFF. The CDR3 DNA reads TGTGCCAGCAGTCCCTTAAAATCCTACAATGAGCAGTTCTTC.

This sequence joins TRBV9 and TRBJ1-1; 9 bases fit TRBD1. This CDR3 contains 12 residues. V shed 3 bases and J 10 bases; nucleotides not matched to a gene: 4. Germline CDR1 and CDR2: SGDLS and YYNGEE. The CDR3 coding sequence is TGTGCCAGCAGCGGACCGGGACAGGGAGCTTTCTTT. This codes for CASSGPGQGAFF.

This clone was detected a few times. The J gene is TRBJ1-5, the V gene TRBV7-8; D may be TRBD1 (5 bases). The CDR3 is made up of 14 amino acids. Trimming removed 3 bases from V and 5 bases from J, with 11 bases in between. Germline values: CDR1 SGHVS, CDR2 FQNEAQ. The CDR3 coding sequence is TGTGCCAGCAGCTTGGGGGGTTTTGATCAGCCCCAGCATTTT. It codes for CASSLGGFDQPQHF.

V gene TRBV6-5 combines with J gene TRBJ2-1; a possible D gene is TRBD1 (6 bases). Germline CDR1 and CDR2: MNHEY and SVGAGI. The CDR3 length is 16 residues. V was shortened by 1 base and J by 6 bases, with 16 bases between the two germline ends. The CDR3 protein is CASSYFPDRPTNEQFF. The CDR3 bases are TGTGCCAGCAGTTACTTCCCCGACAGGCCTACCAATGAGCAGTTCTTC.

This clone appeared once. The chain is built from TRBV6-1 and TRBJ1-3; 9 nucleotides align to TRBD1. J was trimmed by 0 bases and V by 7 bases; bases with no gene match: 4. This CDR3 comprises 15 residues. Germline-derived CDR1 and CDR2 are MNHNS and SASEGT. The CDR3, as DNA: TGTGCCAGCACCCGACAGGGGGACTCTGGAAACACCATATATTTT. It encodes CASTRQGDSGNTIYF.

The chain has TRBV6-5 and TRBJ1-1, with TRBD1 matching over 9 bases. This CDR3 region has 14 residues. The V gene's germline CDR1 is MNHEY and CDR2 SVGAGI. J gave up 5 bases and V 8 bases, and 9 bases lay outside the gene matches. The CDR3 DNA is TGTGCCAGCGCGAAACAGGGGGCAGGTACTGAAGCTTTCTTT. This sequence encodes CASAKQGAGTEAFF.

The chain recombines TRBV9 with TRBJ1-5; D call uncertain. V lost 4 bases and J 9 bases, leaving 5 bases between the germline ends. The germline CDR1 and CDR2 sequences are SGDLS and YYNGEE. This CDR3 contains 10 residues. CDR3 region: CASSRGPQHF. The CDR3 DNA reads TGTGCCAGCAGCCGAGGGCCCCAGCATTTT. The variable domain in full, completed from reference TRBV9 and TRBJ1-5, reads DSGVTQTPKHLITATGQRVTLRCSPRSGDLSVYWYQQSLDQGLQFLIQYYNGEERAKGNILERFSAQQFPDLHSELNLSSLELGDSALYFCASSRGPQHFGDGTRLSIL.

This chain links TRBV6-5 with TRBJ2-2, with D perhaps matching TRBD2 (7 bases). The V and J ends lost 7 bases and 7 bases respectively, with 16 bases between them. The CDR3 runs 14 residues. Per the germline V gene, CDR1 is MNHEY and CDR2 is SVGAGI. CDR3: CASKGGLGDGELFF. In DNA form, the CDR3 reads TGTGCCAGCAAGGGGGGGCTCGGAGACGGGGAGCTGTTTTTT.

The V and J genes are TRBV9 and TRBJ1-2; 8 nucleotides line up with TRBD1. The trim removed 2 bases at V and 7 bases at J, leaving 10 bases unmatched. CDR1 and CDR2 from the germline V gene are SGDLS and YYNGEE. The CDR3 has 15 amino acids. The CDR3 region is CASSVKGQGAVGYTF. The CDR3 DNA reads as TGTGCCAGCAGCGTGAAAGGCCAGGGGGCCGTTGGCTACACCTTC.

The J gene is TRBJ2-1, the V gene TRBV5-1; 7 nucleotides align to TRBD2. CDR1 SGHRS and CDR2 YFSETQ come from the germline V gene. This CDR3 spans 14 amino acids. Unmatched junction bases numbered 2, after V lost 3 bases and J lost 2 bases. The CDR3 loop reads CASSSSGTYNEQFF. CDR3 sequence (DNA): TGCGCCAGCAGCTCTAGCGGTACCTACAATGAGCAGTTCTTC.

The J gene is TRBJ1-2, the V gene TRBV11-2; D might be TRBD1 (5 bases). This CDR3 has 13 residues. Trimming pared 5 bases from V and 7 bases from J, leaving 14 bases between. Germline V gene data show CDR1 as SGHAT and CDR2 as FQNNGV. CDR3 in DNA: TGTGCCAGCAGCCGGGGAGGGGTGAGTGGCTACACCTTC. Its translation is CASSRGGVSGYTF.